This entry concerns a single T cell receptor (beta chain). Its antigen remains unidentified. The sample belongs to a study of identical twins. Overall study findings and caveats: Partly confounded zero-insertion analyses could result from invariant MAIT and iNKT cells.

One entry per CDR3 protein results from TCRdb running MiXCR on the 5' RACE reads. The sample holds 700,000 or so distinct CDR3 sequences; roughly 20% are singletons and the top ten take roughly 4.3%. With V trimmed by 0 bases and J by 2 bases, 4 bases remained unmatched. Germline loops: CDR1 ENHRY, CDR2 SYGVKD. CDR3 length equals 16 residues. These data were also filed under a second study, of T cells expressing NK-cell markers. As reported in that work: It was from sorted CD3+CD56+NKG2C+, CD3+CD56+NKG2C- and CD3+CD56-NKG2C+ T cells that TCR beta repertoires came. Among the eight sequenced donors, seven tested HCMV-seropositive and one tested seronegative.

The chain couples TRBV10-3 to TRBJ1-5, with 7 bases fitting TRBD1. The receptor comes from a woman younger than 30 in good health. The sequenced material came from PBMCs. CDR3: CAISESYGTGNQPQHF. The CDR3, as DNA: TGTGCCATCAGTGAGTCGTATGGGACAGGCAATCAGCCCCAGCATTTT.